This TCR beta chain was captured in a study of blood T cell repertoires in COVID-19 (dated by TCRdb to the early 2020s). Regarding the research as a whole: Samples from collaborators originated in the United States, Italy and Spain and spanned both the acute and convalescent phases of COVID-19. The material from the prospective study consisted of cDNA or gDNA derived from T cells, B-cell-depleted T cells, or PBMCs. Deeply sampled blood TCRbeta repertoires from subjects exposed to, actively infected with, or recovered from COVID-19 were included in the dataset. A freely available public database, intended as a resource for researchers studying the immune response to SARS-CoV-2, is where the repertoires were released. The samples were drawn from two sources: the first 160 participants of the ongoing ImmuneRACE study, and over 950 subjects contributed by 6 global collaborators. The sample metadata nearly always contained a de-identified subject ID, COVID-19 status, age in years and sex. HLA class I and class II types, where available, came from metadata supplied by the sample provider rather than from assay-based typing.

Broader findings and caveats from the paper: The amount of clinical and demographic metadata varied by source and participant and was provided uncurated.

Reading the germline V gene (reference sequence) gives CDR1 DFQATT and CDR2 SNEGSKA. V is cut back by 3 bases and J by 5 bases, with 7 bases in the junction unmatched. CDR3 length: 14 amino acids, cysteine to phenylalanine. Of the read, only the CDR3 DNA is kept; its 42 bases are in frame from base 1. TCRbeta CDR3 regions were amplified from genomic DNA by means of the immunoSEQ Assay, a bias-controlled multiplex PCR. In the original analysis: The number of nucleated cells in each sample was estimated from the amplification of reference gene primers within the assay. To quantify the absolute abundance of each unique TCRbeta CDR3 rearrangement, sequence reads were collapsed and filtered. Productive Simpson clonality was computed per sample as the square root of Simpson's diversity index over productive rearrangements. TCRdb's version of the immuneACCESS table is confined to in-frame rearrangements and falls short of the full clone set. An unresolved V gene accounts for under half of the shortfall where checked; the remainder is of unknown origin. Clone size and V and J calls were adopted from that table, with D and trimming inferred from the DNA. The table for this sample lists more than 200,000 clones; approximately 86% of them were counted only once. The ten largest clonotypes hold around 0.7% of the sample.

As for this clone: Its antigen is unknown. No per-base quality is available; no much larger clone lies one base away.

Collaborating institutions collected whole blood in K2EDTA tubes following their own protocols. For TCRbeta analysis, collaborators shipped samples in one of three forms: frozen whole blood, isolated PBMCs, or DNA extracted from either of those sample types. What was sequenced was peripheral blood. The sequence joins TRBV20-1 to TRBJ1-5, with TRBD1 matching 7 junction bases. This sequence originates from a human donor in a cohort sampled during active COVID-19. The CDR3 reads CSASPGTEDQPQHF. The DNA reads TGCAGTGCTAGTCCTGGGACAGAAGATCAGCCCCAGCATTTT.